What follows is one T cell receptor beta chain and its context. The antigen is undetermined. The sample originates from a study of post-analysis software for immune sequencing data. The CDR3 totals 14 residues. Trimming removed 0 bases from V and 2 bases from J, with 8 bases in between. Per the germline V gene, CDR1 is MGHRA and CDR2 is YSYEKL. Unique-molecular-identifier-tagged TCR beta cDNA libraries were used. The source material, about 0.95 to 11 million T cells, gave rise to 510,000 or so cDNA molecules. From the PCR reads, TCRdb called clonotypes with MiXCR, one entry per CDR3 protein. The table records about 680,000 distinct CDR3 sequences, 55% to 70% of them present only once. Whole-study results and caveats: The study found significantly lower normalized Chao1 diversity in multiple sclerosis patients than in controls. Patients carried several TRBV segments more frequently than controls did, and TRBV5-6, TRBV5-1 and TRBV20-1 were among them.

The sequenced sample was blood. The chain employs TRBV4-1 and TRBJ2-7; D is undetermined. The receptor was isolated from a girl aged 2-10 years with multiple sclerosis. CDR3 protein: CASSQEPVPYEQYF. The CDR3 DNA follows: TGCGCCAGCAGCCAAGAGCCGGTCCCCTACGAGCAGTACTTC.